This T cell receptor beta chain was recovered during a study of graft-versus-host responses after intestinal transplantation. Study-wide context: Grafts that recipients had were multivisceral, liver-intestinal, or isolated intestinal transplants. The study gave all recipients anti-thymocyte globulin induction, then tacrolimus and steroids for roughly 3 years.

The CDR3 has 15 residues. Germline trimming cut 9 bases from V and 4 bases from J; bases unmatched to any gene: 10. In germline, CDR1 is MNHEY, CDR2 SMNVEV (reference sequence). With regard to this clone: Its specificity is unknown.

The table came from immunoSEQ multiplex PCR; TCRdb's copy has only in-frame clones and leaves some out. Here the sample spans some 64,000 clones, 90% to 95% being singletons. Study outcomes and limitations: Analysis identified GvH clones in recipient marrow, with some appearing first in ileum or blood. High graft-versus-host to host-versus-graft clonal ratios were found in allografts of patients who had graft-donor T cell macrochimerism.

The chain links TRBV27 to TRBJ1-2, with 11 bases aligning to TRBD1. This specimen consisted of unstimulated CD8+ T cells sorted from spleen or lymph node cells, obtained before transplant. The origin of this receptor is a human donor who was the organ donor for an intestinal transplant. The CDR3 coding sequence is TGTGCCAGTAACTCACTAGGACAGGGGGCCTATGGCTACACCTTC. Its translation is CASNSLGQGAYGYTF.